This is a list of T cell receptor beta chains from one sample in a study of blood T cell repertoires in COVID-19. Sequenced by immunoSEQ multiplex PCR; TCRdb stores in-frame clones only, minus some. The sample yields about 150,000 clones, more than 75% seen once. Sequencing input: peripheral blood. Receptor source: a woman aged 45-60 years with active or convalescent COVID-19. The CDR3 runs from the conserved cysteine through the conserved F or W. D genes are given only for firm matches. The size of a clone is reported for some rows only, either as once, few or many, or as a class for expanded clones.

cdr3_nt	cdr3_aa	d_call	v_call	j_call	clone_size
TGTGCCTGGAGTGCCGGGACTCCCGGGGTAGAGACCCAGTACTTC	CAWSAGTPGVETQYF	-	TRBV30	TRBJ2-5	-
TGTGCCAGCAGACTTTTGAACACTGAAGCTTTCTTT	CASRLLNTEAFF	-	TRBV28	TRBJ1-1	-
TGTGCCAGCAGCTCCCGGACAGGGGGTGGGACTGAAGCTTTCTTT	CASSSRTGGGTEAFF	TRBD1	TRBV7-6	TRBJ1-1	-
TGTGCCAGCAGCCCCTTTGGAGGGCAGGGGGGCGGGGAGCTGTTTTTT	CASSPFGGQGGGELFF	-	TRBV9	TRBJ2-2	once
TGTGCCAGCGCCGCGGGACTTACGTCCTACAATGAGCAGTTCTTC	CASAAGLTSYNEQFF	-	TRBV7-3	TRBJ2-1	-
TGCAGCGGCGGGCACAGTTACTACGAGCAGTACTTC	CSGGHSYYEQYF	-	TRBV29-1	TRBJ2-7	-
TGCGCCAGCAGCTTGGGGCCGACAGGGTATGGAAACACCATATATTTT	CASSLGPTGYGNTIYF	TRBD1	TRBV5-1	TRBJ1-3	-
TGCGCCAGCAGTGATGGAGGGGTATACTCTGGAAACACCATATATTTT	CASSDGGVYSGNTIYF	-	TRBV10-2	TRBJ1-3	-
TGTGCCAGCAGCCAAAAGACAGGGACCGTCTCGGATGAGCAGTTCTTC	CASSQKTGTVSDEQFF	TRBD1	TRBV4-2	TRBJ2-1	-
TGCGCCAGCAGCGGTGACAGGGTTGCGGAGACCCAGTACTTC	CASSGDRVAETQYF	TRBD1	TRBV5-1	TRBJ2-5	-
TGCGCCAGCAGCTTGCGGCTAGCGGCTAACACCGGGGAGCTGTTTTTT	CASSLRLAANTGELFF	TRBD2	TRBV5-1	TRBJ2-2	-
TGTGCCAGCCGCGGGACGGCCGAGCACGAGCAGTACTTC	CASRGTAEHEQYF	-	TRBV19	TRBJ2-7	-
TGTGCCAGCAGCTCCCGAGAGACCCAGTACTTC	CASSSRETQYF	-	TRBV11-2	TRBJ2-5	-
TGCGCCAGCAGCCAAGATGAAGGGGGCGCCGCCATATATTTT	CASSQDEGGAAIYF	TRBD1	TRBV4-1	TRBJ1-3	-
TGTGCCAGTACCCGAGGGGGCTCTGGAAACACCATATATTTT	CASTRGGSGNTIYF	-	TRBV19	TRBJ1-3	few
TGTGCCAGCAGCCAAGATCTCGCGGGAGGGCCTTGGAATGAGCAGTTCTTC	CASSQDLAGGPWNEQFF	TRBD2	TRBV4-2	TRBJ2-1	-
TGTGCCTGGAGTCCCTCAGGGTCCCTGAACACTGAAGCTTTCTTT	CAWSPSGSLNTEAFF	-	TRBV30	TRBJ1-1	-
TGTGCCAGCAGTTACAGTCAGGGTAGGAAAAAACTGTTTTTT	CASSYSQGRKKLFF	-	TRBV6-6	TRBJ1-4	-
TGTGCCAGCAGCCCCGCGGGCAATGATGAGCAGTTCTTC	CASSPAGNDEQFF	-	TRBV6-2/TRBV6-3	TRBJ2-1	once
TGTGCCAGCTCACCGGACAGCTACGAGCAGTACTTC	CASSPDSYEQYF	-	TRBV18	TRBJ2-7	-
TGTGCCAGCAGCCAATTAGCGGGGAGCACAGATACGCAGTATTTT	CASSQLAGSTDTQYF	TRBD2	TRBV3-1/TRBV3-2	TRBJ2-3	-
TGTGCCAGCAGCGTAACTGGGGACAGGGGGCCCGGGGCCAACGTCCTGACTTTC	CASSVTGDRGPGANVLTF	TRBD1	TRBV7-6	TRBJ2-6	-
TGTGCCAGCAGTCCAGGACAGGGTGGTACCTACGAGCAGTACTTC	CASSPGQGGTYEQYF	TRBD1	TRBV6-5	TRBJ2-7	few
TGTGCCAGCAGCGACCGCACTAGCGGGGTTAGGAATGAGCAGTTCTTC	CASSDRTSGVRNEQFF	TRBD2	TRBV7-2	TRBJ2-1	-
TGTGCCAGTAGTTCCCGACAGCATAGCAATCAGCCCCAGCATTTT	CASSSRQHSNQPQHF	-	TRBV19	TRBJ1-5	-
TGTGCCAGCAGTTACTCGAAGGGGCGCGCAGATACGCAGTATTTT	CASSYSKGRADTQYF	-	TRBV6-5	TRBJ2-3	-
TGTGCCAGCAGCTTAGACGGGGGGCACACAGATACGCAGTATTTT	CASSLDGGHTDTQYF	-	TRBV7-2	TRBJ2-3	-
TGTGCCAGCAGTTTGCGGGGCTCACATGGCTACACCTTC	CASSLRGSHGYTF	-	TRBV27	TRBJ1-2	-
TGTGCCAGCAGTTTGGGAGGGATTAGCACAGATACGCAGTATTTT	CASSLGGISTDTQYF	TRBD2	TRBV27	TRBJ2-3	-
TGCAGCGTTGTGGCCTCTTACTCCTACGAGCAGTACTTC	CSVVASYSYEQYF	-	TRBV29-1	TRBJ2-7	-
TGTGCCAGCAGGGGGGACAGGGATTCTCACGAGCAGTACTTC	CASRGDRDSHEQYF	TRBD1	TRBV6-5	TRBJ2-7	-
TGTGCCAGCAGCTTATTCCAGGGGCCAGATACGCAGTATTTT	CASSLFQGPDTQYF	-	TRBV5-4	TRBJ2-3	-
TGTGCCAGCAGTTTAACTATCGGCACTGAAGCTTTCTTT	CASSLTIGTEAFF	-	TRBV28	TRBJ1-1	few
TGTGCCAGCAGCCATATTTGGACAGGCGTCCGGAGGGGCTACACCTTC	CASSHIWTGVRRGYTF	TRBD1	TRBV3-1/TRBV3-2	TRBJ1-2	-
TGTGCCAGCAGCCAAGATATCAGGGCGGCAGAGACCCAGTACTTC	CASSQDIRAAETQYF	-	TRBV3-1/TRBV3-2	TRBJ2-5	few
TGTGCCAGCAGGAACCCTTACAGGGGTCCCTATGGCTACACCTTC	CASRNPYRGPYGYTF	TRBD1	TRBV28	TRBJ1-2	-
TGTGCCAGCAGCTTAGTTCAGGGGGCGAGGAATGAGCAGTTCTTC	CASSLVQGARNEQFF	TRBD1	TRBV11-2	TRBJ2-1	-
TGTGCCAGCAGTTTCGAAAACATTTATAATTCACCCCTCCACTTT	CASSFENIYNSPLHF	-	TRBV6-5	TRBJ1-6	-
TGTGCCAGCAGCACCCAAGGAGGGGGGGACGGCAAAAACATTCAGTACTTC	CASSTQGGGDGKNIQYF	-	TRBV7-2	TRBJ2-4	-
TGTGCCAGTTGGGGGCCAACCAACAGGAGGATGAACACTGAAGCTTTCTTT	CASWGPTNRRMNTEAFF	-	TRBV19	TRBJ1-1	-
TGTGCCAGCAGTTACAATTATGGACTAGCGCGTAATGAGCAGTTCTTC	CASSYNYGLARNEQFF	TRBD2	TRBV6-2/TRBV6-3	TRBJ2-1	-
TGTGCCAGCAGCTTGCGGGGGTCCTATAATTCACCCCTCCACTTT	CASSLRGSYNSPLHF	-	TRBV5-6	TRBJ1-6	-
TGTGCCAGCAGCATTGGAGTATCACCCCTCCACTTT	CASSIGVSPLHF	-	TRBV2	TRBJ1-6	-
TGTGCCTGGAGTTATGGACAGGCTGGAAACACCATATATTTT	CAWSYGQAGNTIYF	TRBD1	TRBV30	TRBJ1-3	once
TGTGCCAGCAGCAACCGCGTCTATGGCTACACCTTC	CASSNRVYGYTF	-	TRBV6-5	TRBJ1-2	-
TGTGCCAGCAGCTTAACAGGGGCAAATTCACCCCTCCACTTT	CASSLTGANSPLHF	-	TRBV7-3	TRBJ1-6	-
TGTGCCAGCACCGCACAGGGGCGGCCGACTGAAGCTTTCTTT	CASTAQGRPTEAFF	TRBD1	TRBV6-5	TRBJ1-1	-
TGTGCCAGCAGCTCGACAGGGGGTACATCGACTGAAGCTTTCTTT	CASSSTGGTSTEAFF	TRBD1	TRBV7-3	TRBJ1-1	-
TGCGCCAGCAGCTTGGGGCTATGGGACAGTATAACCTACGAGCAGTACTTC	CASSLGLWDSITYEQYF	TRBD1	TRBV5-1	TRBJ2-7	-
TGTGCCAGCAGTCTTGGGCGACCAGGGGAAAAACTGTTTTTT	CASSLGRPGEKLFF	-	TRBV28	TRBJ1-4	once
TGTGCCAGCAGCGTAGAACAGGGGGGAGACTATGGCTACACCTTC	CASSVEQGGDYGYTF	TRBD1	TRBV9	TRBJ1-2	-
TGTGCCATCAGTGAGTCTGGTAGATACTCCTACAATGAGCAGTTCTTC	CAISESGRYSYNEQFF	-	TRBV10-3	TRBJ2-1	-
TGTGCCACTCTGCTATCGGGCAGGGCGAACACCGGGGAGCTGTTTTTT	CATLLSGRANTGELFF	-	TRBV27	TRBJ2-2	once